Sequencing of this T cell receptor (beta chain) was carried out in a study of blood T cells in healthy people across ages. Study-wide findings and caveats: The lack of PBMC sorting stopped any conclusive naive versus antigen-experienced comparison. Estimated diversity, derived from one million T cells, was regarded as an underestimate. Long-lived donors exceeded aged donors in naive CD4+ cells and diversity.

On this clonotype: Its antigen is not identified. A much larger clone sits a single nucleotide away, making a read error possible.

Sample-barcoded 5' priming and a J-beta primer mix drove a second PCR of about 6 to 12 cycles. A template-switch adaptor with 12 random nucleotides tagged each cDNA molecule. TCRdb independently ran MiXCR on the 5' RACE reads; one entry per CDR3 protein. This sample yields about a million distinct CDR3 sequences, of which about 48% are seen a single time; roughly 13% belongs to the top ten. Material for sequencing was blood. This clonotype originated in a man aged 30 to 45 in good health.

CDR3 residues: CAATAGGGSPLHF. The CDR3 nucleotides read TGTGCCGCCACGGCAGGAGGGGGTTCACCCCTCCACTTT. The J gene is TRBJ1-6, the V gene TRBV10-3, with D possibly being TRBD1 (6 bases). The V gene lost 11 bases and the J gene lost 9 bases, with 17 bases spanning the gap. The CDR3 runs to 13 residues. Germline CDR1 is ENHRY and CDR2 is SYGVKD.